One sample yielded the 27 T cell receptor beta chains listed below, sequenced in a study of blood T cell repertoires in COVID-19. Assay used: immunoSEQ multiplex PCR; TCRdb lists only in-frame clones, some missing. The repertoire holds about 200,000 clones, with roughly 80% as singletons. Source material: peripheral blood. Source of these receptors: a woman in her seventies with acute or convalescent COVID-19.

This clone came up a few times. This rearrangement joins TRBV28 to TRBJ2-3; no definite D call. The ends were cut back, 6 bases at V and 6 bases at J, with 10 bases in the middle. Looked up from germline, CDR1 is MDHEN and CDR2 is SYDVKM. The CDR3 is 12 amino acids. The CDR3 loop is CASRTSEDTQYF. As DNA, the CDR3 is TGTGCCAGCAGAACTTCGGAGGATACGCAGTATTTT.

V gene TRBV28 combines with J gene TRBJ2-1, with TRBD2 matching 11 bases. The germline V gene encodes CDR1 MDHEN and CDR2 SYDVKM. Trimming took 5 bases from V and 7 from J; bases not matched to a gene: 10. CDR3 length equals 16 residues. In nucleotides, the CDR3 is TGTGCCAGCAGTATACTTAGCGGGAGGGCCAGAAATGAGCAGTTCTTC. Its protein is CASSILSGRARNEQFF.

The CDR3 DNA follows: TGTGCCACCAGCAGGGGACTAGCGGGAGCTGTTTTTGGCACAGATACGCAGTATTTT. Translation: CATSRGLAGAVFGTDTQYF. The V call is TRBV15, the J call TRBJ2-3, with 14 bases identical to TRBD2. In germline, CDR1 is LNHNV, CDR2 YYDKDF (reference sequence). The CDR3 is 19 amino acids. Germline trimming cut 3 bases from V and 1 base from J; bases unmatched to any gene: 9.

This clone was counted a few times. The sample carries other DNA sequences with the same CDR3. V gene TRBV6-5 combines with J gene TRBJ2-2; perhaps TRBD1 as D (6 bases). V gave up 2 bases and J gave up 1 base, with 8 bases separating them. The germline CDR1 and CDR2 sequences are MNHEY and SVGAGI. The CDR3 consists of 15 residues. The CDR3 nucleotides are TGTGCCAGCAGTTACAGGGGACAGAACACCGGGGAGCTGTTTTTT. It specifies CASSYRGQNTGELFF.

The chain couples TRBV6-5 to TRBJ2-1; 11 positions match TRBD2. Germline trimming cut 6 bases from V and 4 bases from J; bases unmatched to any gene: 5. Germline V gives CDR1 MNHEY, CDR2 SVGAGI. This CDR3 comprises 15 residues. CDR3 amino acids: CASRLTSGGYNEQFF. The CDR3 DNA is TGTGCCAGCAGGCTTACTAGCGGGGGTTACAATGAGCAGTTCTTC.

The chain recombines TRBV5-1 with TRBJ2-7, with unresolved D. Trimming removed 7 bases from V and 1 base from J, with 6 bases in between. The CDR3 extends over 11 amino acids. Germline V gene sequence: CDR1 SGHRS, CDR2 YFSETQ. The CDR3 coding sequence is TGCGCCAGCTCCGCGTCCTACGAGCAGTACTTC. Protein: CASSASYEQYF.

This clone was recorded a few times. The J gene is TRBJ1-1, the V gene TRBV27; tentatively, D is TRBD1 (6 bases). CDR1 and CDR2 (germline): MNHEY, SMNVEV (reference sequence). V was shortened by 5 bases and J by 2 bases, with 15 bases between the two germline ends. The CDR3 contains 15 residues. The CDR3 loop is CASSTPVQGNTEAFF. The CDR3 nucleotides are TGTGCCAGCAGTACGCCGGTACAGGGAAACACTGAAGCTTTCTTT.

The chain carries TRBV24-1 and TRBJ2-2; 7 nucleotides match TRBD1. V lost 1 base, J lost 5 bases, and 6 bases stayed unmatched. The germline gives CDR1 KGHDR, CDR2 SFDVKD. CDR3 length: 16 amino acids. CDR3 bases: TGTGCCACCAGTGATTTTAGGCCAGGGGGAACCGGGGAGCTGTTTTTT. Translating it yields CATSDFRPGGTGELFF.

This chain uses TRBV30 with TRBJ1-2; D gene ambiguous. The CDR3 sequence is 12 residues long. The V gene's germline CDR1 is GTSNPN and CDR2 SVGIG (reference sequence). V was pared by 5 bases and J by 3 bases, with 10 bases between. CDR3 loop: CAWLQKDYGYTF. The CDR3 nucleotides are TGTGCCTGGTTACAGAAGGACTATGGCTACACCTTC.

This clone was found a few times. The V call is TRBV5-5, the J call TRBJ1-2; 8 nucleotides line up with TRBD1. The junction had 6 bases not matched to a gene; V was cut back by 4 bases and J by 4 bases. Germline CDR1 reads SGHKS; CDR2 reads YYEKEE (reference sequence). The CDR3 totals 14 residues. DNA of the CDR3: TGTGCCAGCAGCCAGGGGGCAGGGCCCTATGGCTACACCTTC. Translating gives CASSQGAGPYGYTF.

On this clone itself: The identical CDR3 is also encoded by other nucleotide sequences in the sample. This chain uses TRBV6-5 with TRBJ1-2; 8 bases line up with TRBD1. CDR3 length equals 14 residues. The J segment lost 1 base and the V segment lost 5 bases, leaving 3 bases of the junction unmatched. Germline-derived CDR1 and CDR2 are MNHEY and SVGAGI. CDR3 residues: CASSPDRVNYGYTF. The CDR3 DNA reads TGTGCCAGCAGTCCGGACAGGGTTAACTATGGCTACACCTTC.

The rearrangement uses TRBV15 and TRBJ2-3; D gene uncertain. This CDR3 region has 15 residues. CDR1 is LNHNV and CDR2 is YYDKDF in the germline V gene (reference sequence). V was cut by 0 bases and J by 1 base, with 8 bases left in between. CDR3 in DNA: TGTGCCACCAGCAGAGATCCTGTTGGCACAGATACGCAGTATTTT. Translation gives CATSRDPVGTDTQYF.

The chain has TRBV11-3 and TRBJ2-1; D is unresolved. Deletions cut 1 base from V and 5 bases from J, with 3 bases between. CDR3 length: 12 residues. The germline V gene encodes CDR1 SGHNT and CDR2 YENEEA. The CDR3 here is CASSLVDNEQFF. In DNA form, the CDR3 reads TGTGCCAGCAGCTTAGTAGACAATGAGCAGTTCTTC.

This sequence joins TRBV4-1 and TRBJ2-7; 9 bases match TRBD1. After removal of 4 bases from V and 5 bases from J, the junction contained 9 bases not matched to a gene. Looked up from germline, CDR1 is MGHRA and CDR2 is YSYEKL. This CDR3 contains 15 residues. CDR3 DNA: TGCGCCAGCAGCCCCCGGGACAGGGCTTCCCACGAGCAGTACTTC. Translation: CASSPRDRASHEQYF.

The rearrangement joins TRBV18 to TRBJ1-2, with unresolved D. CDR1 is KGHSH, CDR2 LQKENI, per germline. This CDR3 contains 15 residues. The V gene lost 8 bases and the J gene lost 5 bases, with 21 bases spanning the gap. CDR3 region: CASAAPAPRGYGYTF. In nucleotides, the CDR3 is TGTGCCAGCGCCGCACCGGCACCGAGAGGGTATGGCTACACCTTC.

The V and J genes are TRBV29-1 and TRBJ2-2; 7 bases are a match to TRBD1. J gave up 1 base and V 3 bases, and 2 bases lay outside the gene matches. The CDR3 spans 14 residues. Germline lookup yields CDR1 SQVTM and CDR2 ANQGSEA. As DNA, the CDR3 is TGCAGCGTTGATCAGGGGGTGAACACCGGGGAGCTGTTTTTT. Translating gives CSVDQGVNTGELFF.

This clone was observed a few times. This sequence joins TRBV2 and TRBJ1-5; the match to TRBD1 covers 8 bases. Per the germline V gene, CDR1 is SNHLY and CDR2 is FYNNEI. CDR3 length: 15 residues. V dropped 0 bases and J dropped 7; count of bases not matched to a gene: 5. The DNA for the CDR3 is TGTGCCAGCAGTGAAGCGTCAGGGGGCAGGCAGCCCCAGCATTTT. Protein sequence: CASSEASGGRQPQHF.

The chain joins TRBV7-2 to TRBJ2-5; weak D call: TRBD1 (6 bases). Per the germline V gene, CDR1 is SGHTA and CDR2 is FQGNSA. V lost 2 bases, J lost 4 bases, and 14 bases lay in between. CDR3 length: 15 residues. The CDR3 loop is CASSLYKGEAETQYF. In nucleotides, the CDR3 is TGTGCCAGCAGCTTATACAAGGGGGAAGCAGAGACCCAGTACTTC.

This clone appeared once. The chain is built from TRBV7-2 and TRBJ2-3; 10 bases map to TRBD2. Trimming cost V 0 bases and J 6 bases; bases outside gene matches: 9. This CDR3 region has 17 residues. Germline CDR1 and CDR2: SGHTA and FQGNSA. The CDR3 DNA is TGTGCCAGCAGCTTAGCGTTGGCTAGCGGGAGAATGGATACGCAGTATTTT. Its protein is CASSLALASGRMDTQYF.

V is TRBV2 and J is TRBJ2-1; 10 bases map to TRBD2. V lost 0 bases and J lost 10; bases outside the gene matches: 6. Germline V gene lookup returns CDR1 SNHLY and CDR2 FYNNEI. This CDR3 has 15 residues. CDR3 in amino acids: CASSEALAGDGEQFF. CDR3 bases: TGTGCCAGCAGTGAAGCGCTAGCGGGAGACGGGGAGCAGTTCTTC.

The chain combines TRBV5-4 with TRBJ2-5, with TRBD2 matching 9 bases. Germline CDR1 reads SGHNT; CDR2 reads YYREEE (reference sequence). This CDR3 comprises 15 residues. V lost 4 bases and J lost 2; bases outside the gene matches: 6. Here the CDR3 reads CASSRTSGQQETQYF. The CDR3 coding sequence is TGTGCCAGCAGCCGTACTAGCGGGCAGCAAGAGACCCAGTACTTC.

This clone was counted once. The chain's CDR3 is CASSLSGDSPLHF. The DNA of the CDR3 is TGTGCCAGCAGTTTATCCGGGGATTCACCCCTCCACTTT. The genes are TRBV27 and TRBJ1-6; no clear D. The V gene lost 0 bases and the J gene lost 8 bases, with 5 bases spanning the gap. Germline CDR1 MNHEY, CDR2 SMNVEV (reference sequence). The CDR3 sequence is 13 residues long.

The V and J genes are TRBV7-9 and TRBJ2-1, with D uncertain. Germline V gene data show CDR1 as SEHNR and CDR2 as FQNEAQ (reference sequence). This CDR3 is built from 15 residues. With 2 bases removed from V and 4 bases from J, the gap between germline ends came to 12 bases. CDR3 amino acids: CASSLSSPKYNEQFF. CDR3 in DNA: TGTGCCAGCAGCTTATCGAGCCCCAAGTACAATGAGCAGTTCTTC.

The V call is TRBV6-1, the J call TRBJ1-2, with TRBD1 identical over 9 bases. The V segment lost 0 bases and the J segment 7 bases; nucleotides outside the gene matches: 3. The CDR3 totals 14 residues. Germline loops: CDR1 MNHNS, CDR2 SASEGT. Written as DNA, the CDR3 is TGTGCCAGCAGTGAAGCGAGGGACAGGGCTGGCTACACCTTC. Residues: CASSEARDRAGYTF.

This chain uses TRBV3-1 (or the pseudogene TRBV3-2) with TRBJ1-5; TRBD1 aligns across 8 bases. CDR3 size: 15 residues. The V gene's germline CDR1 is LGHDT and CDR2 YNNKEL (reference sequence). Trimming took 6 bases from V and 3 from J; bases not matched to a gene: 7. CDR3 sequence reads: CASSPGTGFNQPQHF. Written as DNA, the CDR3 is TGTGCCAGCAGTCCCGGGACAGGTTTCAATCAGCCCCAGCATTTT.

The V and J genes are TRBV2 and TRBJ1-5; D remains ambiguous. From germline, CDR1 is SNHLY and CDR2 FYNNEI. This CDR3 comprises 14 residues. V shed 6 bases and J shed 6 bases, with 15 bases lying between them. Here the CDR3 DNA reads TGTGCCAGCAGGAATACGGGAGGTAGTCAGCCCCAGCATTTT. This translates into CASRNTGGSQPQHF.

V and J are TRBV7-9 and TRBJ1-1, with D uncertain. This CDR3 has 15 residues. Germline V lookup: CDR1 SEHNR, CDR2 FQNEAQ (reference sequence). The V end was cut by 0 bases, the J end by 2 bases, with 10 bases between. Here the CDR3 DNA reads TGTGCCAGCAGCTTAGCGGCAGGATATAACACTGAAGCTTTCTTT. This codes for CASSLAAGYNTEAFF.